This TCR beta chain originates from a study of regulatory T cells in long-lasting Graves disease (dated by TCRdb to about 2021). Study-level background: Newly diagnosed Graves' disease patients had taken antithyroid drugs for less than 3 months. This study used TCR sequencing and RNA sequencing of peripheral blood to compare persistent Graves' disease patients against newly diagnosed Graves' disease patients. The study was registered as a clinical trial and conducted in China. TCR sequencing covered some 13 persistent and about 20 newly diagnosed Graves' disease patients, some 35 samples in total. Findings and caveats that apply to the study as a whole: More public clonotypes were shared among persistent patients (under 3,000) than among newly diagnosed patients (roughly 1,000). Sequencing and analysis were restricted to the TCR beta chain. The authors noted that the small sample size was a limitation that may lower accuracy. TRBV28, TRBJ1-2 and TRBJ2-5 were preferentially used in persistent disease, while TRBV20-1 and TRBJ2-1 were favored in newly diagnosed disease. Only peripheral blood was studied, because thyroid tissue, the primary lesion, was inaccessible. Compared with newly diagnosed patients, persistent Graves' disease patients had lower TCR Shannon entropy and fewer highly expanded clones, which suggests clonal expansion.

The library came from multiplex PCR. Data came from an Illumina HiSeq 4000. TCR beta libraries were built with iRepertoire HTBI primers and Arm-PCR amplification of CDR3 regions. Before sequencing, the PCR products underwent gel purification. Per the source publication's procedure: Across samples, about 64 TRBV and roughly 15 TRBJ segments were identified and used for gene usage analysis of CDR3 amino acid clonotypes. COPE and FqMerger were used to merge the filtered high-quality paired reads into contigs. BLAST was used to align contigs to IMGT TRBV, TRBD and TRBJ reference genes, and CDR3 was defined according to IMGT. Clonotypes above 0.1% frequency were classified as highly expanded clones. Shannon entropy served as the measure of repertoire diversity, while the Gini coefficient captured V-J evenness. A clonotype was considered public if more than one individual shared it. The raw public reads went through TCRdb reprocessing: fastp at Q25, MiXCR clone calling, in-frame beta chains kept. CDR3 protein duplicates are merged, each entry listing the most common genes and DNA. The V and J calls were determined by TCRdb, not by the authors. In this sample the table shows over 500,000 distinct CDR3 sequences, roughly 15% of which occur a single time. The leading ten clones occupy approximately 18% of the sample.

In light of the paper, this sample's time point label describes: newly diagnosed GD, antithyroid drugs for less than 3 months. For both TCR sequencing and RNA sequencing, RNA was extracted from PBMCs using TRIzol. The diagnosis of Graves' disease followed American Thyroid Association guidelines. Patients for the study were recruited at an endocrinology department in Xi'an, China. From each patient, nine milliliters of peripheral blood was collected into an EDTA anticoagulant tube. Ficoll Paque Plus density gradient separation was used to isolate PBMCs, and no further T cell sorting was done. An Agilent 2100 Bioanalyzer and agarose gel were used to check RNA quality, while a NanoDrop 2000 measured RNA concentration. Ten or more counts support this clonotype. This clone's antigen is unknown. Per-base qualities were not stored, and no clone one base away is much larger. The CDR1 and CDR2 encoded by the germline V gene are SGHTA and FQGNSA. Its CDR3 holds 17 amino acids, cysteine through phenylalanine. The kept DNA is CDR3 alone, 51 bases in frame from the first base. Trimmed from V: 0 bases; trimmed from J: 3 bases; junction bases lacking a gene match: 4.

The data were also submitted as part of a second study, on T cells in Graves' hyperthyroidism and ophthalmopathy. That second publication adds: A patient counted as having stable Graves' hyperthyroidism if no progression to ophthalmopathy occurred over 18 months of follow-up. Hyperthyroidism patients were aged 18 to 65 years and newly diagnosed, with disease duration of less than 2 months. Any patient with an uncontrolled infection, another autoimmune disease, pregnancy or lactation was excluded. Diagnoses were based on clinical symptoms, serum thyroxine and TRAb, thyroid ultrasound and orbital computed tomography. For the first round of RT-PCR on the TCR CDR3, the HTBI primer set was used together with the Qiagen OneStep RT-PCR kit. Most expanded thyroid clonotypes (frequency above 0.001) were also detected in blood, suggesting blood repertoires may reflect thyroid immune responses. Ophthalmopathy was separated from stable hyperthyroidism by a 13 V-J signature model, with just over 85% sensitivity and around 81% specificity obtained in cross-validation and 80%/75% obtained in testing. In validation, progression to ophthalmopathy was predicted by the model with 70.59% sensitivity and nearly 75% specificity, a median of around 5.9 months before onset. TCR V-J signatures able to tell the groups apart were searched for in a discovery cohort of 90 to 100 patients, of whom more than 40 had Graves' ophthalmopathy and roughly 58 had stable Graves' hyperthyroidism. Whether ophthalmopathy could be predicted prospectively was tested in an independent validation cohort made up of roughly 19 hyperthyroidism patients plus 17 patients who later progressed to ophthalmopathy. The roughly 99 discovery patients were divided at random into training and test sets in a 7:3 ratio. In addition, the study compared T-cell repertoires in thyroid tissue and in blood from five or six Graves' hyperthyroidism patients. After sampling, hyperthyroidism patients received methimazole starting at 30 mg daily, and ophthalmopathy patients received high-dose intravenous methylprednisolone. Libraries were constructed in a second round of multiplex PCR, after which size selection and purification were performed. Sequencing of the libraries was done on an Illumina HiSeq2000 using paired-end 100 bp reads. Raw data were processed with SOAPnuke, discarding reads with adapters, uncalled bases, mean Phred below 15, or no exact constant-primer or identifier match. High-quality paired reads were merged using COPE v1.2.5, and each unique nucleotide sequence was defined as a clonotype. Clonotypes were aligned to IMGT TRBV, TRBD and TRBJ reference segments using MiTCR v1.1. The analysis included only V-J combinations with a frequency above 0.0001, which together covered around 99% of the repertoires. The TCS score was defined as F50 (clonal expansion) divided by E x V (chaos), with BLOSUM62-based TCRdist calculated between CDR3 peptides within each V-J. Welch's t-statistics and random forest reduced roughly 500 V-J features to 13, which were used in a naive Bayes classifier (R e1071). Sample size was not statistically predetermined, and blinding of investigators to group allocation was not performed. According to the paper, TCR Vbeta CDR3 sequencing was carried out on around 140 peripheral blood samples, which came from around 43 ophthalmopathy, fewer than 80 hyperthyroidism and some 17 progressor patients.

The sample consisted of peripheral blood mononuclear cells (PBMCs), taken at new diagnosis, from a patient treated with antithyroid drugs. The V gene is TRBV7-2 and the J gene is TRBJ2-3, with TRBD2 identical over 12 junction bases. This receptor was taken from a woman in her twenties or thirties with Graves disease. Donor details come from another sample of the same person, matched by shared clones. CDR3 sequence: CASSLAPGLAGTDTQYF. Here is the DNA: TGTGCCAGCAGCTTAGCTCCTGGACTAGCGGGAACAGATACGCAGTATTTT.